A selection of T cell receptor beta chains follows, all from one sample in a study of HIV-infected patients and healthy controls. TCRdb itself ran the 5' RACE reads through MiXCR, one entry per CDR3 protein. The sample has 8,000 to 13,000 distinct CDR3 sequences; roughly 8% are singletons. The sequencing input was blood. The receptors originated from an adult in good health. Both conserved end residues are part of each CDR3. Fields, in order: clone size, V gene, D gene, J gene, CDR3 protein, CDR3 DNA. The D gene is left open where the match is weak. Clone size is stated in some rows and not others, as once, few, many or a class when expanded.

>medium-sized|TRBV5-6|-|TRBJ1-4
CATASNGEYRTNEKLFF
TGTGCCACCGCGAGTAACGGAGAGTATAGAACTAATGAAAAACTGTTTTTT
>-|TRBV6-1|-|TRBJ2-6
CASSFRGVSGANVLTF
TGTGCCAGCAGTTTCAGGGGCGTCTCTGGGGCCAACGTCCTGACTTTC
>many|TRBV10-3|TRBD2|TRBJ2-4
CAISDHRGGPAKNIQYF
TGTGCCATCAGTGATCACCGGGGGGGGCCGGCCAAAAACATTCAGTACTTC
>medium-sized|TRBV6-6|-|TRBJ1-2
CASSLSLSNYGYTF
TGTGCCAGCAGCCTCAGCCTTTCTAACTATGGCTACACCTTC
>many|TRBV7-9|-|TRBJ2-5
CASSLSLSGQETQYF
TGTGCCAGCAGCTTATCGCTTAGCGGACAAGAGACCCAGTACTTC
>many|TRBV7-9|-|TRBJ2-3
CASSSIIASTDTQYF
TGTGCCAGCAGCTCTATTATTGCTAGCACAGATACGCAGTATTTT
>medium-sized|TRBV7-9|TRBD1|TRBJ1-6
CACGQGAESPLHF
TGTGCCTGCGGGCAGGGGGCAGAGTCACCCCTCCACTTT
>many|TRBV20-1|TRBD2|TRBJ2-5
CSARDLLAGGQETQYF
TGCAGTGCTAGAGATCTGTTAGCGGGGGGACAAGAGACCCAGTACTTC
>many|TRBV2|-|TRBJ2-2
CASSEIRELFF
TGTGCCAGCAGTGAAATAAGGGAGCTGTTTTTT
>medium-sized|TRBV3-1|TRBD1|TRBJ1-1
CASSQDRDRTLNTEAFF
TGTGCCAGCAGCCAAGATCGGGACAGGACCCTGAACACTGAAGCTTTCTTT
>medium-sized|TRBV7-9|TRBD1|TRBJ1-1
CASSSSDRGDTEAFF
TGTGCCAGCAGCTCGTCCGACAGGGGAGACACTGAAGCTTTCTTT
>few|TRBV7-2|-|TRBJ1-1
CASSFRTNTEAFF
TGTGCCAGCAGCTTTCGAACGAACACTGAAGCTTTCTTT
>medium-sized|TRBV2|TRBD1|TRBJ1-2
CASSETTGGIYGYTF
TGTGCCAGCAGTGAAACGACAGGGGGCATCTATGGCTACACCTTC
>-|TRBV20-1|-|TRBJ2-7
CSASRPTDYEQYF
TGCAGTGCTAGTAGGCCCACGGACTACGAGCAGTACTTC
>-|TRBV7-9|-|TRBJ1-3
CASSWAGPSGNTIYF
TGTGCCAGCAGCTGGGCGGGGCCCTCTGGAAACACCATATATTTT
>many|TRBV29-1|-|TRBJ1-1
CSVGRLLNTEAFF
TGCAGCGTTGGACGATTATTGAACACTGAAGCTTTCTTT
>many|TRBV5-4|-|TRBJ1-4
CASSFTVGGAREKLFF
TGTGCCAGCAGCTTTACGGTCGGGGGCGCCCGGGAAAAACTGTTTTTT
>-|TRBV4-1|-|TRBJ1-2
CASSQAGGGNYGYTF
TGCGCCAGCAGCCAAGCTGGGGGGGGGAACTATGGCTACACCTTC
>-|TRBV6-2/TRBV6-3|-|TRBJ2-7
CASSYSAYEQYF
TGTGCCAGCAGTTACTCAGCCTACGAGCAGTACTTC
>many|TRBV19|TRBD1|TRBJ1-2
CASSISQGANYGYTF
TGTGCCAGTAGTATAAGCCAGGGGGCGAACTATGGCTACACCTTC
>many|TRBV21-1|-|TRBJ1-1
CASSKGLERGANTEAFF
TGTGCCAGCAGCAAAGGTCTGGAGAGGGGCGCGAACACTGAAGCTTTCTTT
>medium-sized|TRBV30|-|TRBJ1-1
CAWNPGRNTEAFF
TGTGCCTGGAATCCGGGACGGAACACTGAAGCTTTCTTT
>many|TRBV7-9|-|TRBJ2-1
CASSSTGKSYNEQFF
TGTGCCAGCAGCTCCACAGGAAAATCCTACAATGAGCAGTTCTTC
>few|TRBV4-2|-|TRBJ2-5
CASSQEGPEETQYF
TGTGCCAGCAGCCAAGAAGGGCCCGAAGAGACCCAGTACTTC
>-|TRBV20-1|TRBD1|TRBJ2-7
CSAVRTGTYEQYF
TGCAGTGCTGTTAGGACAGGGACCTACGAGCAGTACTTC
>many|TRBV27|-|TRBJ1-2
CASSLSPGVGGYTF
TGTGCCAGCAGTTTATCCCCGGGAGTCGGTGGCTACACCTTC
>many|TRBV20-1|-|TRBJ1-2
CSARDIQKMDYGYTF
TGCAGTGCTAGAGATATACAGAAGATGGACTATGGCTACACCTTC
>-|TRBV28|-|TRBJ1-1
CASSSPGQGKAFF
TGTGCCAGCAGTTCCCCCGGACAAGGCAAAGCTTTCTTT
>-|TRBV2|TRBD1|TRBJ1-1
CASRTGLNTEAFF
TGTGCCAGTCGGACAGGATTAAACACTGAAGCTTTCTTT
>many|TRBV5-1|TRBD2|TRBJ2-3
CASSLEVGGTSDTQYF
TGCGCCAGCAGCTTGGAGGTCGGGGGGACGTCAGATACGCAGTATTTT
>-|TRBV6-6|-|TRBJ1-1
CASRPAATEAFF
TGTGCCTCGAGGCCGGCGGCGACTGAAGCTTTCTTT
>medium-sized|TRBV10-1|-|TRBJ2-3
CASGDGIPGTQYF
TGCGCCAGCGGGGACGGAATCCCAGGCACGCAGTATTTT
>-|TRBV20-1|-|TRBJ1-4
CSARTATNEKLFF
TGCAGTGCTAGAACTGCAACTAATGAAAAACTGTTTTTT
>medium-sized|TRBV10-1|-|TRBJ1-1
CASSDHTMNTEAFF
TGCGCCAGCAGTGATCATACGATGAACACTGAAGCTTTCTTT
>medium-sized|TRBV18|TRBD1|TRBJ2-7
CASSPPTGGSSYEQYF
TGTGCCAGCTCACCACCGACAGGGGGCAGCTCCTACGAGCAGTACTTC
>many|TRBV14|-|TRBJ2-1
CASSRSGTGRYNEQFF
TGTGCCAGCAGCCGAAGCGGGACAGGAAGATACAATGAGCAGTTCTTC
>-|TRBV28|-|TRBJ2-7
CASSLMGVYEQYF
TGTGCCAGCAGTTTAATGGGGGTCTACGAGCAGTACTTC
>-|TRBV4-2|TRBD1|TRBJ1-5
CASSRDRGDQPQHF
TGTGCCAGCAGCAGAGACAGGGGGGATCAGCCCCAGCATTTT
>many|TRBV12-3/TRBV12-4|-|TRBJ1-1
CASTNHRDTEAFF
TGTGCCAGCACCAACCATCGAGACACTGAAGCTTTCTTT
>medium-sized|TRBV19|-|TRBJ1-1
CASSPGSGQLNTEAFF
TGTGCCAGTAGCCCTGGCTCTGGACAGTTGAACACTGAAGCTTTCTTT
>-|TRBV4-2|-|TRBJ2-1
CASSQDPGTPQFF
TGTGCCAGCAGCCAAGATCCCGGGACACCGCAGTTCTTC
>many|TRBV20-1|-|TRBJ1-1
CSARAPGRDDTEAFF
TGCAGTGCTAGAGCCCCGGGGAGGGATGACACTGAAGCTTTCTTT
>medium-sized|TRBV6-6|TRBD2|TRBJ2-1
CASSSRLAGDKGQFF
TGTGCCAGCAGTTCACGACTAGCGGGGGACAAAGGGCAGTTCTTC
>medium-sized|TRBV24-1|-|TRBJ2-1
CATSEPLANEQFF
TGTGCCACCAGTGAGCCCCTAGCCAATGAGCAGTTCTTC
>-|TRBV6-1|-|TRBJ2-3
CASSEGAGDTDTQYF
TGTGCCAGCAGTGAAGGGGCAGGGGATACAGATACGCAGTATTTT
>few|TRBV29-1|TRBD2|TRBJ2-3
CSVVRGGGTDTQYF
TGCAGCGTTGTTCGGGGGGGCGGCACAGATACGCAGTATTTT
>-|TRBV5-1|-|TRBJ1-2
CASSFTVQGNGYTF
TGCGCCAGCAGCTTTACGGTTCAGGGAAATGGCTACACCTTC
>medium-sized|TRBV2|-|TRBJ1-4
CASQGTTNEKLFF
TGTGCCAGCCAGGGAACAACTAATGAAAAACTGTTTTTT
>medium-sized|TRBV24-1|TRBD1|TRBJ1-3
CATSVNNAGQAYSGNTIYF
TGTGCCACCAGTGTCAACAACGCGGGACAGGCTTACTCTGGAAACACCATATATTTT
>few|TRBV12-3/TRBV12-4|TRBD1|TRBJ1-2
CASGPPGGHDGYTF
TGTGCCAGCGGACCCCCAGGGGGTCATGACGGCTACACCTTC
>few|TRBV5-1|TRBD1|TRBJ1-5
CASRWDRGQPQHF
TGCGCCAGCAGATGGGACAGGGGGCAGCCCCAGCATTTT
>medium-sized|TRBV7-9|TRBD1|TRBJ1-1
CASRTGGSGTEAFF
TGTGCCAGCAGAACAGGGGGCTCTGGGACTGAAGCTTTCTTT
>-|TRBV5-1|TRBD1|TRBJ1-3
CASSGQGLPGNTIYF
TGCGCCAGCAGCGGACAGGGTCTACCTGGAAACACCATATATTTT
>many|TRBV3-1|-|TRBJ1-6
CASSYRDSPLHF
TGTGCCAGCAGCTACAGGGATTCACCCCTCCACTTT
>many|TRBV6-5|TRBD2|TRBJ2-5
CASSKPGTRTETQYF
TGTGCCAGCAGTAAGCCGGGGACTAGAACTGAGACCCAGTACTTC
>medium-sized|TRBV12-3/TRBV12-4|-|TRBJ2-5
CASTPEETQYF
TGTGCCAGTACTCCGGAGGAGACCCAGTACTTC
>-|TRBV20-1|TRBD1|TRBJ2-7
CSARRNRGFPSYEQYF
TGCAGTGCTAGACGAAACAGGGGGTTTCCCTCCTACGAGCAGTACTTC
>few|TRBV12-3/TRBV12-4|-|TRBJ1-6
CASSINSPLHF
TGTGCCAGCAGTATTAATTCACCCCTCCACTTT
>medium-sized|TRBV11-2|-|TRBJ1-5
CASSLEGFGPQHF
TGTGCCAGCAGCTTAGAGGGGTTTGGGCCCCAGCATTTT